This T cell receptor (beta chain) came from a study of CD8+CD57+ T cells in acquired aplastic anemia. Background on the study: The sorted CD4+ and CD8+ cells yielded an average approximately 3 ug of DNA. CD4+ cells from healthy donors averaged approximately 9.8 million reads. General study findings and limits: Patients did not significantly differ from controls in CD8+ Simpson's diversity. Researchers report that around 29 CD8+ CDR3 sequences appeared in both patients and controls.

The CDR3 extends over 14 amino acids. Germline V gives CDR1 SGHTA, CDR2 FQGNSA. TCR beta VDJ and CDR3 profiles were obtained from a genomic DNA template. TCRdb itself ran the reads through MiXCR, one entry per CDR3 protein. The table has 400,000 to 500,000 distinct CDR3 sequences, approximately 70% seen once. Details on this clonotype: Its matching antigen is unknown. A junction boundary mismatches the germline segment, possibly from a read error.

Source material: sorted CD4+, CD8+, or CD8+CD57+ T cells (not recorded which) from PBMCs. The chain is built from TRBV7-2 and TRBJ2-7; TRBD1 agrees at 9 bases. The TCR sequence derives from a human donor in good health, serving as a control. The DNA of the CDR3 is TGTGCCAGCAGCCCGGGCACAGGGGGCAATACAGATAAGTTC. As protein: CASSPGTGGNTDKF.